The clone carrying this T cell receptor (beta chain) showed up just a few times. The antigen is undetermined. This entry is derived from a study of cytomegalovirus exposure and HLA in healthy donors. Whole-study context: In a previous analysis, 117 million unique TCR beta sequences were found from about 190 million T cells. The study's findings and limits: Across HLA loci, a later analysis found differing TCR association rates, with DRB1 most and HLA-C fewest. Previously analyzed data showed that most TCR beta V segments were productive at a frequency of about 87% or about 30%. Some V segments, including TRBV6-2 and TRBV6-3, were excluded as indistinguishable.

Deletions cut 5 bases from V and 6 bases from J, with 13 bases between. Germline assignment: CDR1 SGHVS and CDR2 FNYEAQ. This CDR3 is built from 14 residues. Both 60 Vbeta primers and 13 Jbeta primers went into the PCR. The data were produced by immunoSEQ multiplex PCR, yet TCRdb's version contains in-frame clones alone and is incomplete. The sample yields about 150,000 clones, approximately 10% seen once. The receptor's source is a woman in her forties in good health and CMV-seropositive. The specimen was PBMCs. This chain uses TRBV7-6 with TRBJ2-2; D unclear. CDR3 sequence reads: CASSVGSASGELFF. DNA of the CDR3: TGTGCCAGCAGCGTAGGTAGTGCGTCCGGGGAGCTGTTTTTT.